These 15 T cell receptor beta chains came from one sample sequenced in a study of identical twins. MiXCR, applied by TCRdb to the 5' RACE reads, yields one record per CDR3 protein. Of 600,000 to 850,000 distinct CDR3 sequences detected, around a sixth appear once; the ten largest clones hold under 15%. The same data also contributed to another study, on T cells expressing NK-cell markers.

What was sequenced was PBMCs. These receptors were collected from a young woman in good health.

This clonotype was found a few times. J is TRBJ2-1 and V is TRBV20-1; 11 nucleotides agree with TRBD2. Germline values: CDR1 DFQATT, CDR2 SNEGSKA (reference sequence). V gave up 2 bases and J gave up 5 bases; unmatched junction bases: 8. The CDR3 is made up of 16 amino acids. In DNA form, the CDR3 reads TGCAGTGCTAGATTAACTAGCGGGAGTTACAACAATGAGCAGTTCTTC. It translates to CSARLTSGSYNNEQFF.

The chain employs TRBV11-3 and TRBJ2-1, with D possibly matching TRBD2 (5 bases). With 4 bases removed from V and 2 bases from J, the gap between germline ends came to 15 bases. This CDR3 has 16 amino acids. In germline, CDR1 is SGHNT, CDR2 YENEEA. This CDR3 is CASSSREGVAYNEQFF. For the CDR3, the DNA is TGTGCCAGCAGCTCGCGCGAGGGTGTAGCCTACAATGAGCAGTTCTTC.

The rearrangement links TRBV7-2 to TRBJ1-1, with D possibly being TRBD1 (5 bases). Trimming removed 5 bases from V and 11 bases from J, with 12 bases in between. The germline gives CDR1 SGHTA, CDR2 FQGNSA. CDR3 length: 11 amino acids. Here the CDR3 reads CASSRWGGAFF. DNA of the CDR3: TGTGCCAGCAGCAGATGGGGGGGTGCTTTCTTT.

The chain couples TRBV5-1 to TRBJ2-1; D is uncertain. There are 15 residues in the CDR3. The germline V gene encodes CDR1 SGHRS and CDR2 YFSETQ. V was clipped by 0 bases and J by 5 bases, with 12 bases between them. The CDR3, as DNA: TGCGCCAGCAGCTTGGGACTTCAACACCACAATGAGCAGTTCTTC. The encoded protein is CASSLGLQHHNEQFF.

The J gene is TRBJ2-2, the V gene TRBV20-1, with 9 positions matching TRBD2. This CDR3 region has 13 residues. The V and J ends lost 6 bases and 7 bases, in that order; junction bases with no gene match: 6. Germline CDR1 is DFQATT and CDR2 is SNEGSKA (reference sequence). The CDR3 region has the DNA TGCAGTGCGCGGGGGGGCAGCAACGGGGAGCTGTTTTTT. Its translation: CSARGGSNGELFF.

This chain uses TRBV7-9 with TRBJ1-2; 7 nucleotides line up with TRBD1. This CDR3 is 15 amino acids long. V was clipped by 2 bases and J by 4 bases; unmatched bases: 7. Germline loops: CDR1 SEHNR, CDR2 FQNEAQ (reference sequence). CDR3 DNA sequence: TGTGCCAGCAGCTTACCAGGGGGTTCGAGCTATGGCTACACCTTC. The encoded protein is CASSLPGGSSYGYTF.

This clonotype has more than one count but fewer than ten. The junction departs from germline at one end; a sequencing error may be responsible. CDR3: CSARELQFYF. CDR3 nucleotides: TGCAGTGCTAGAGAATTGCAGTTTTACTTC. The chain recombines TRBV20-1 with TRBJ1-2; D not resolved. Per germline, CDR1 DFQATT and CDR2 SNEGSKA (reference sequence). This CDR3 contains 10 residues.

In its sample, this clonotype was seen a few times. The V call is TRBV9, the J call TRBJ1-6; 7 bases agree with TRBD1. CDR3 length: 15 amino acids. Trimming took 2 bases from V and 5 from J; bases not matched to a gene: 4. Germline CDR1 and CDR2: SGDLS and YYNGEE. Here the CDR3 DNA reads TGTGCCAGCAGCGTGGGACAGTCTAATAATTCACCCCTCCACTTT. Amino acids: CASSVGQSNNSPLHF.

This clonotype was detected only a few times. Here the CDR3 reads CAISEVVSYEQYF. The CDR3 region has the DNA TGTGCCATCAGTGAGGTCGTTTCCTACGAGCAGTACTTC. The chain couples TRBV10-3 to TRBJ2-7; D is unclear. This CDR3 is built from 13 residues. V was pared by 2 bases and J by 1 base, with 6 bases between. The V gene's germline CDR1 is ENHRY and CDR2 SYGVKD.

V and J are TRBV12-3 or TRBV12-4 and TRBJ1-5, with unresolved D. V lost 6 bases and J 13 bases, leaving 13 bases between the germline ends. CDR3 length: 11 residues. CDR3 nucleotide sequence: TGTGCCAGCAGCCCCGACCGGGAACAGCATTTT. Translated: CASSPDREQHF.

The gene calls are TRBV7-8 and TRBJ1-1; 7 nucleotides align to TRBD1. This CDR3 is 13 amino acids long. Germline assignment: CDR1 SGHVS and CDR2 FQNEAQ. The junction had 4 bases not matched to a gene; V was cut back by 5 bases and J by 4 bases. For the CDR3, the DNA is TGTGCCAGCAGCATGGACAGGTCCACTGAAGCTTTCTTT. It encodes CASSMDRSTEAFF.

The V call is TRBV2, the J call TRBJ2-2, with D possibly being TRBD2 (6 bases). CDR1 and CDR2 from the germline V gene are SNHLY and FYNNEI. The CDR3 has 15 residues. V was trimmed by 3 bases and J by 8 bases, leaving 16 bases between them. For the CDR3, the DNA is TGTGCCAGCAGTGAGAAGGATGTAGCGGCGGGGGAGCTGTTTTTT. The encoded protein is CASSEKDVAAGELFF.

The chain is built from TRBV7-3 and TRBJ2-1, with 7 bases lining up with TRBD2. The CDR3 length is 14 residues. The junction had 5 bases not matched to a gene; V was cut back by 2 bases and J by 7 bases. Per germline, CDR1 SGHTA and CDR2 FQGTGA. CDR3 nucleotide sequence: TGTGCCAGCAGCTTAGGGGGGGGTCTAAATGAGCAGTTCTTC. Translation: CASSLGGGLNEQFF. Filled out from reference TRBV7-3 and TRBJ2-1, the complete variable domain reads GAGVSQTPSNKVTEKGKYVELRCDPISGHTALYWYRQSLGQGPEFLIYFQGTGAADDSGLPNDRFFAVRPEGSVSTLKIQRTERGDSAVYLCASSLGGGLNEQFFGPGTRLTVL.

This clonotype was picked up a small number of times. V usage is TRBV15 and J usage is TRBJ2-3; tentative D call: TRBD2 (5 bases). This CDR3 region has 16 residues. The V gene's germline CDR1 is LNHNV and CDR2 YYDKDF (reference sequence). V lost 2 bases to trimming and J lost 8 bases, with 20 bases between them. The CDR3 reads CATSRMRTGQGVTQYF. In nucleotides, the CDR3 is TGTGCCACCAGCAGAATGAGGACTGGGCAAGGTGTTACGCAGTATTTT.

In this sample, this clonotype turned up many times. V gene TRBV20-1 combines with J gene TRBJ2-7, with 7 bases that match TRBD1. The CDR3 has 14 amino acids. Germline V lookup: CDR1 DFQATT, CDR2 SNEGSKA (reference sequence). V was pared by 0 bases and J by 1 base, with 3 bases of the junction left unmatched. Here the CDR3 DNA reads TGCAGTGCTAGAGAAGGGGGCGCTTCCTACGAGCAGTACTTC. It encodes CSAREGGASYEQYF.